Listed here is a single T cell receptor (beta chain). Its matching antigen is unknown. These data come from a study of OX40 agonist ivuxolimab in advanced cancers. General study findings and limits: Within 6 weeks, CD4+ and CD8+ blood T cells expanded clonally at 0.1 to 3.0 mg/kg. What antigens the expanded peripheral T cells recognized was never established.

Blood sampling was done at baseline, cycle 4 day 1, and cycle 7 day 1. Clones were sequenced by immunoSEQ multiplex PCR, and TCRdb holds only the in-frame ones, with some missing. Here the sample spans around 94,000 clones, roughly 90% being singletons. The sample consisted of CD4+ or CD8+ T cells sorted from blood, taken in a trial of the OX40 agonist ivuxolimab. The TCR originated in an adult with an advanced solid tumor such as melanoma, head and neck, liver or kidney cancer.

The CDR3 loop is CASTPTSGSPSYEQYF. For the CDR3, the DNA is TGTGCCAGCACCCCTACTAGCGGGAGTCCTTCCTACGAGCAGTACTTC. J is TRBJ2-7 and V is TRBV9; TRBD2 aligns across 11 bases. CDR1 SGDLS and CDR2 YYNGEE come from the germline V gene. The ends lost 6 bases at V and 1 base at J; junction bases unmatched: 9. The CDR3 is 16 amino acids.